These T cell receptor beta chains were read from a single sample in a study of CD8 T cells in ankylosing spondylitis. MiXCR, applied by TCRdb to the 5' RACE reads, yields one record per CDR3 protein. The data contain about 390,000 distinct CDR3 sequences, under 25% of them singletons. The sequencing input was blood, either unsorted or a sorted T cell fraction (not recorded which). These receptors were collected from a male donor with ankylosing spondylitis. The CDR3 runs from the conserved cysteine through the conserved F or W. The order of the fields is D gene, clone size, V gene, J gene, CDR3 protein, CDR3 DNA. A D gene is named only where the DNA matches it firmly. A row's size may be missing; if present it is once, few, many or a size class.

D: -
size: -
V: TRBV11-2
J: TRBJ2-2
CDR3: CAGSGANTGELFF
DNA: TGTGCCGGGTCGGGGGCGAACACCGGGGAGCTGTTTTTT

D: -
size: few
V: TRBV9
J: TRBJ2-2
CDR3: CASSRDTGELFF
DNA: TGTGCCAGCAGCAGAGATACCGGGGAGCTGTTTTTT

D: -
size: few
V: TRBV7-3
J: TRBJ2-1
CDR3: CASAHSGRGSYNEQFF
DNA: TGTGCCAGCGCCCATAGCGGCCGTGGGTCCTACAATGAGCAGTTCTTC

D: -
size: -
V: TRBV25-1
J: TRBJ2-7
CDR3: CASSGRPYEQYF
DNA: TGTGCCAGCAGCGGGAGACCCTACGAGCAGTACTTC

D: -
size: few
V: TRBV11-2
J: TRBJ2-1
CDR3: CASSSTTGHVHWIYNEQFF
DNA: TGTGCCAGCAGTTCAACAACAGGGCATGTTCATTGGATCTACAATGAGCAGTTCTTC

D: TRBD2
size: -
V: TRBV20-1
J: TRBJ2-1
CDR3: CRVPGLADNEQFF
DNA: TGCAGGGTACCGGGACTAGCGGACAATGAGCAGTTCTTC

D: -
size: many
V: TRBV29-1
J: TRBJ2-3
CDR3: CSVEGGAGNTDTQYF
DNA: TGCAGCGTTGAAGGAGGGGCAGGGAACACAGATACGCAGTATTTT

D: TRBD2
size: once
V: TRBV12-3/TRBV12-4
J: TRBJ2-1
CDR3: CASSLAPGIAGGKYNEQFF
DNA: TGTGCCAGCAGTTTAGCGCCAGGGATAGCGGGAGGGAAATACAATGAGCAGTTCTTC

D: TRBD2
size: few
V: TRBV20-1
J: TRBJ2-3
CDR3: CSAKSGAPTDTQYF
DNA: TGCAGTGCTAAAAGCGGGGCCCCCACAGATACGCAGTATTTT

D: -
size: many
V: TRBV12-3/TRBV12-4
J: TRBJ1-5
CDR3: CASSLQLSNQPQHF
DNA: TGTGCCAGCAGTTTGCAGCTTAGCAATCAGCCCCAGCATTTT

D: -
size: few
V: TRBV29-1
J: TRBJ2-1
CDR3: CSASVTAYNEQFF
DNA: TGCAGCGCATCGGTGACAGCCTACAATGAGCAGTTCTTC

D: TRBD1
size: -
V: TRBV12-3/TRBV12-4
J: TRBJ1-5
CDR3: CASSTQGAGNQPQHF
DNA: TGTGCCAGCAGTACCCAGGGGGCGGGCAATCAGCCCCAGCATTTT

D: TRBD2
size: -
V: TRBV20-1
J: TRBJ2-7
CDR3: CSAGPTSGRRYEQYF
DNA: TGCAGTGCCGGGCCCACTAGCGGGAGACGGTACGAGCAGTACTTC

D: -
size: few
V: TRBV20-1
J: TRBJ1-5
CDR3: CSAWGSNQPQHF
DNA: TGCAGTGCGTGGGGTAGCAATCAGCCCCAGCATTTT

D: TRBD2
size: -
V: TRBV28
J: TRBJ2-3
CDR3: CASSFERGAQYF
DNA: TGTGCCAGCAGTTTTGAGCGGGGTGCGCAGTATTTT

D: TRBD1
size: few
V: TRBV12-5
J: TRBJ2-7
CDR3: CASGLVPPRDRRTYEQYF
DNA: TGTGCTAGTGGTTTGGTACCCCCCCGGGACAGGAGAACCTACGAGCAGTACTTC

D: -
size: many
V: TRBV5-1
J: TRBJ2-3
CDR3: CASSLILRDTQYF
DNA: TGCGCCAGCAGCTTAATATTGCGGGATACGCAGTATTTT

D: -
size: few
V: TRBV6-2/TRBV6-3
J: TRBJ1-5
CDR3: CASSRLIWGQPQHF
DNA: TGTGCCAGCAGTCGTCTTATTTGGGGGCAGCCCCAGCATTTT

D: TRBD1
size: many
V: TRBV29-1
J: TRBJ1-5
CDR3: CSVGEQGRDQPQHF
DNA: TGCAGCGTTGGGGAACAGGGGAGGGATCAGCCCCAGCATTTT

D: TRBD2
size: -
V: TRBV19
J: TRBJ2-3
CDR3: CASSMYSGRADTQYF
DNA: TGTGCCAGTAGTATGTATAGCGGGAGGGCAGATACGCAGTATTTT

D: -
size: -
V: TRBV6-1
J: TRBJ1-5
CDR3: CASTFTRGPQHF
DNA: TGTGCCAGCACCTTTACACGCGGGCCCCAGCATTTT

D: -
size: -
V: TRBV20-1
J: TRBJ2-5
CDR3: CSARVPAEETQYF
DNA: TGCAGTGCTAGAGTCCCAGCGGAAGAGACCCAGTACTTC

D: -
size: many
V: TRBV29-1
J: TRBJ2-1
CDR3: CSVEDPVYQYNEQFF
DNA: TGCAGCGTTGAAGATCCGGTGTATCAATACAATGAGCAGTTCTTC

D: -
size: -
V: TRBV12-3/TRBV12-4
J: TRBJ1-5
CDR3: CASRPQSNQPQHF
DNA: TGTGCCAGCAGGCCCCAGAGCAATCAGCCCCAGCATTTT

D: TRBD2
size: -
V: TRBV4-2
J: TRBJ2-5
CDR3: CASSQEPREGVETQYF
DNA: TGTGCCAGCAGCCAAGAGCCGCGGGAGGGAGTAGAGACCCAGTACTTC

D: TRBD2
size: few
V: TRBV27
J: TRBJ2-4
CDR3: CASSRTRGGPIAKNIQYF
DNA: TGTGCCAGCAGCCGAACCCGCGGGGGTCCGATAGCCAAAAACATTCAGTACTTC

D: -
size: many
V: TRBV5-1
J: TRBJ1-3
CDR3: CASSLGVNRFSGNTIYF
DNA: TGCGCCAGCAGCTTGGGGGTTAACAGGTTCTCTGGAAACACCATATATTTT

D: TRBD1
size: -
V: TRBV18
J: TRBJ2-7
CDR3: CASSPETGLYEQYF
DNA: TGTGCCAGCTCACCGGAGACAGGGCTCTACGAGCAGTACTTC

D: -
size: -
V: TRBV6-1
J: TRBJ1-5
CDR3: CASRPSSGATNQPQHF
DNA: TGTGCCAGCCGTCCTTCATCAGGGGCCACCAATCAGCCCCAGCATTTT

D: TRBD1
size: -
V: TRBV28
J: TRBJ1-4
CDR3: CASSAQGGTNEKLFF
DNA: TGTGCCAGCAGTGCCCAGGGGGGAACTAATGAAAAACTGTTTTTT

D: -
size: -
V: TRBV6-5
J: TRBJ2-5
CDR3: CASRYLASQETQYF
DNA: TGTGCCAGCCGCTACCTAGCGTCCCAAGAGACCCAGTACTTC

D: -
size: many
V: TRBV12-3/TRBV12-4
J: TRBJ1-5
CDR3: CASSVGQNQPQHF
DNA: TGTGCCAGCAGTGTCGGACAGAACCAGCCCCAGCATTTT

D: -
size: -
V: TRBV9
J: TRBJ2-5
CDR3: CASSVAIGETQYF
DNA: TGTGCCAGCAGCGTAGCAATCGGGGAGACCCAGTACTTC

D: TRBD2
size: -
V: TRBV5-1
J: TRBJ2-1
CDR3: CASRSTSGSGQFF
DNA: TGCGCCAGCAGATCGACTAGCGGGAGCGGGCAGTTCTTC

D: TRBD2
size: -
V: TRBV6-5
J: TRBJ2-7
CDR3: CASSYSSGGGSEQYF
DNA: TGTGCCAGCAGTTACTCTAGCGGGGGAGGGAGCGAGCAGTACTTC

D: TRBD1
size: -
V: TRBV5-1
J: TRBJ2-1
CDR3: CASSDPGTGLYNEQFF
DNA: TGCGCCAGCAGCGACCCTGGGACAGGGCTATACAATGAGCAGTTCTTC

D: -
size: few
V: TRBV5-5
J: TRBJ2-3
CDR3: CASSLLREGDTQYF
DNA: TGTGCCAGCAGCCTGTTGCGGGAAGGAGATACGCAGTATTTT

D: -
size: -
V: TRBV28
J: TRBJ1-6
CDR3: CASTDRKGSNSPLHF
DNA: TGTGCCAGCACCGACAGGAAGGGTAGTAATTCACCCCTCCACTTT

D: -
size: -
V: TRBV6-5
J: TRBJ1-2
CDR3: CASTRTGDGYTF
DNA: TGTGCCAGCACCCGGACCGGGGATGGCTACACCTTC

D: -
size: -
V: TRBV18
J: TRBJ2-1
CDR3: CASSDGTPYNEQFF
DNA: TGTGCCAGCTCAGACGGGACCCCGTACAATGAGCAGTTCTTC

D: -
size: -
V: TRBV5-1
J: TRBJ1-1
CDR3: CASSSTGVHTEAFF
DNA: TGCGCCAGCAGCTCGACAGGTGTCCACACTGAAGCTTTCTTT

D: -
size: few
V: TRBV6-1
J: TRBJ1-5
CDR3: CASRVQAYSNQPQHF
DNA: TGTGCCAGCAGGGTACAGGCTTATAGCAATCAGCCCCAGCATTTT

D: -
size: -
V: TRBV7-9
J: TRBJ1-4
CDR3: CASSLVGKSEKLFF
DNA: TGTGCCAGCAGCTTAGTAGGGAAGAGTGAAAAACTGTTTTTT

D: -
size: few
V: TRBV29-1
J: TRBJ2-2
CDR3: CSVDTGAGYTGELFF
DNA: TGCAGCGTTGATACCGGGGCCGGTTACACCGGGGAGCTGTTTTTT

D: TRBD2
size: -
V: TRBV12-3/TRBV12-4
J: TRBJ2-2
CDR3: CATLFGGGANTGELFF
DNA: TGTGCCACCCTTTTTGGGGGGGGGGCGAACACCGGGGAGCTGTTTTTT

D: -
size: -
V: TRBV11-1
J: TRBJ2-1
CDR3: CASSPRLGGTQSYNEQFF
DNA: TGTGCCAGCAGCCCCAGGCTTGGCGGGACCCAGTCCTACAATGAGCAGTTCTTC

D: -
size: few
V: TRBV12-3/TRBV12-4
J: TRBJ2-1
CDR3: CASRTGTASEQFF
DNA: TGTGCCAGCAGAACCGGGACTGCGAGTGAGCAGTTCTTC

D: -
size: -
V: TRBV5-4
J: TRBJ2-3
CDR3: CASRRGGPGTDTQYF
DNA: TGTGCCAGCAGACGCGGAGGGCCGGGCACAGATACGCAGTATTTT

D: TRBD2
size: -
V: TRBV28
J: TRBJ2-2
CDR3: CASSTPSGSDTGELFF
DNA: TGTGCCAGCAGTACACCTAGCGGGAGCGACACCGGGGAGCTGTTTTTT

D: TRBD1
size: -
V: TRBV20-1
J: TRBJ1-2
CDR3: CSAVTGFYGYTF
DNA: TGCAGTGCCGTGACAGGGTTCTATGGCTACACCTTC

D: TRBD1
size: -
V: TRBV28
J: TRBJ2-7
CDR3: CASSPRDRGLYEQYF
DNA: TGTGCCAGCAGTCCCCGGGACAGGGGTCTCTACGAGCAGTACTTC

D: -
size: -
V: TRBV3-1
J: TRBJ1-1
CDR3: CASSQDHRNTEAFF
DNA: TGTGCCAGCAGCCAAGATCACCGGAACACTGAAGCTTTCTTT

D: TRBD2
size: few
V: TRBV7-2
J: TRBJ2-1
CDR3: CASSYRLAGGGYNEQFF
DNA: TGTGCCAGCAGCTACCGACTAGCGGGAGGGGGTTACAATGAGCAGTTCTTC

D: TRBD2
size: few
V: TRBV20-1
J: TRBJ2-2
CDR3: CSVGPAGVHGELFF
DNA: TGCAGTGTGGGTCCAGCGGGAGTCCACGGGGAGCTGTTTTTT

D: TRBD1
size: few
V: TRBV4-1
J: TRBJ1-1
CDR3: CASSQDPGQTEAFF
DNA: TGCGCCAGCAGCCAAGACCCGGGACAGACTGAAGCTTTCTTT

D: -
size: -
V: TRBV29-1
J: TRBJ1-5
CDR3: CSVVTSGASNQPQHF
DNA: TGCAGCGTTGTAACGTCAGGGGCTAGCAATCAGCCCCAGCATTTT

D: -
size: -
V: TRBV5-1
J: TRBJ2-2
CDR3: CASSSQHTGELFF
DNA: TGCGCCAGCAGCTCACAGCACACCGGGGAGCTGTTTTTT

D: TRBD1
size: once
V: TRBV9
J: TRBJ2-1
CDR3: CASSAHPGTGAVVEQFF
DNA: TGTGCCAGCAGCGCCCACCCCGGGACAGGGGCTGTTGTAGAGCAGTTCTTC